The subject of this entry is one TCR beta chain. Mismatch with germline at one junction end may stem from a read error. The source of the sample is a study of technical replicates of blood from a handful of donors. Germline V lookup: CDR1 WSHSY, CDR2 SAAADI. CDR3 size: 13 residues. Here immunoSEQ multiplex PCR was the method, and the copy in TCRdb shows in-frame clones only, minus some. This table has under 90,000 clones, around 97% appearing once. The sequenced material came from T cells isolated from PBMCs. The J gene is TRBJ1-4, the V gene TRBV10-2; D is uncertain. This TCR came from a human donor in good health. CDR3 amino acids: CASSQSLNEKLFF. CDR3 nucleotides: TGCGCCAGCAGTCAGTCCCTAAATGAAAAACTGTTTTTT.